This entry concerns a single T cell receptor (beta chain). Its target is not known. The CDR3 consists of 15 residues. Trimming removed 5 bases from V and 11 bases from J, with 21 bases in between. Per the germline V gene, CDR1 is SGHVS and CDR2 is FQNEAQ. The table came from immunoSEQ multiplex PCR; TCRdb's copy has only in-frame clones and leaves some out. The sample holds about 41,000 clones; about 79% are singletons and the top ten take around 6.5%. This sample was taken from a study of a mutant IDH1 vaccine in newly diagnosed glioma. About the research overall: Treated patients comprised 62.5% males and around 40% females, mean age roughly 43 years. Overall study results and limits: Of all patients, around 94% showed vaccine-induced immune responses.

The sample's time point: week 23, last vaccination. Vaccine doses each comprised 300 ug of mutant IDH1 20-mer peptide, with topical imiquimod. Newly diagnosed WHO grade 3 or 4 IDH1-mutant, ATRX-lost astrocytomas were identified in the donors. This TCR was sampled from a woman in her thirties or forties with glioma. Some clones in this sample may be carry-over from other donors' samples. Sequencing used PBMCs, obtained from a glioma patient whose treatment included an IDH1 peptide vaccine. The chain is built from TRBV7-8 and TRBJ1-4; D perhaps matches TRBD1 (5 bases). As DNA, the CDR3 is TGTGCCAGCAGCCGAAGCGGGTGGGGGAGTGGGAAACTGTTTTTT. The encoded protein is CASSRSGWGSGKLFF.